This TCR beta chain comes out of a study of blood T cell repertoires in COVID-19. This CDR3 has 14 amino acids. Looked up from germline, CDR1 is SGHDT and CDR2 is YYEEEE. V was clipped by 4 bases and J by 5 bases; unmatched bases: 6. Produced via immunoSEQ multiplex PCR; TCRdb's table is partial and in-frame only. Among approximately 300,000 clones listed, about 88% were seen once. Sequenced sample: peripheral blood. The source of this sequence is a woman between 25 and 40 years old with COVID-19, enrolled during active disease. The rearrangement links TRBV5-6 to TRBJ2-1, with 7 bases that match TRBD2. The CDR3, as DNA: TGTGCCAGCAGCCGGGACTACCTACACAATGAGCAGTTCTTC. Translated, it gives CASSRDYLHNEQFF.